These T cell receptor beta chains were read from a single sample in a study of CD8 T cells in ankylosing spondylitis. MiXCR was run by TCRdb on the 5' RACE reads, yielding one entry per CDR3 protein. The sample has 200,000 to 250,000 distinct CDR3 sequences; more than 25% are singletons. Material: blood, either unsorted or a sorted T cell fraction (not recorded which). These receptors were collected from a male donor with ankylosing spondylitis or in good health (not recorded which). Each CDR3 is given with its conserved first and last residue. A D gene is named only where the DNA matches it firmly. The listing skips clone size in some rows; elsewhere it reads once, few, many or a size class.

cdr3_nt cdr3_aa j_call d_call clone_size v_call
TGTGCCAGCAGCAAAGACGGGACCCTCACAGATACGCAGTATTTT CASSKDGTLTDTQYF TRBJ2-3 . few TRBV11-3
TGTGCCAGTAGTACCTTCGGGGTCGGGACTGAAGCTTTCTTT CASSTFGVGTEAFF TRBJ1-1 . . TRBV19
TGTGCCAGCAGCTTCGGCACAGATACGCAGTATTTT CASSFGTDTQYF TRBJ2-3 . many TRBV7-2
TGTGCCATCAGTGACGCAGGGCGAGAGACCCAGTACTTC CAISDAGRETQYF TRBJ2-5 . many TRBV10-3
TGCAGTGCGAGGGGGATCGGCACAGATACGCAGTATTTT CSARGIGTDTQYF TRBJ2-3 . . TRBV20-1
TGCGCCAGCAGCTTGGGGACAGGGGCAGGGGAGCAGTTCTTC CASSLGTGAGEQFF TRBJ2-1 TRBD1 many TRBV5-1
TGCAGTGCTAGTTCGCGGGCGGGGGATGAGCAGTTCTTC CSASSRAGDEQFF TRBJ2-1 TRBD2 few TRBV20-1
TGCAGTGCCATACAGGGTTCCTCTACATACTACGAGCAGTACTTC CSAIQGSSTYYEQYF TRBJ2-7 . many TRBV20-1
TGCAGTGCGCTACTAGCGGGAGGTCGGGATGAGCAGTTCTTC CSALLAGGRDEQFF TRBJ2-1 TRBD2 few TRBV20-1
TGCAGTGCTAGTCCACCCAATCAGCCCCAGCATTTT CSASPPNQPQHF TRBJ1-5 . . TRBV20-1
TGTGCCATCAGTGAGGTAGCGGGACTCGAGCAGTACTTC CAISEVAGLEQYF TRBJ2-7 TRBD2 many TRBV10-3
TGTGCCACCAGCAGAGTTCGACTAGACAATGAGCAGTTCTTC CATSRVRLDNEQFF TRBJ2-1 . . TRBV15
TGTGCCACCACGATGGCGGGGGAAGCTAACACTGAAGCTTTCTTT CATTMAGEANTEAFF TRBJ1-1 . . TRBV10-3
TGTGCCAGCAGTGAATACGGTGGGAAGACTGAAGCTTTCTTT CASSEYGGKTEAFF TRBJ1-1 . many TRBV25-1
TGTGCCTGGAGTTTCTACGACAGAGGCACTGAAGCTTTCTTT CAWSFYDRGTEAFF TRBJ1-1 . . TRBV30
TGCAAAGGGAGGGAGGACACTGAAGCTTTCTTT CKGREDTEAFF TRBJ1-1 . . TRBV20-1
TGCAGCGTTGGACAGGGGAGCTACGAGCAGTACTTC CSVGQGSYEQYF TRBJ2-7 TRBD1 many TRBV29-1
TGCAGCGTGGATGGACAGGGGGACTACGAGCAGTACTTC CSVDGQGDYEQYF TRBJ2-7 TRBD1 many TRBV29-1
TGTGCCAGCAGCCAGGGCGTAGGAGCGGGGGGCTACACCTTC CASSQGVGAGGYTF TRBJ1-2 . . TRBV3-1
TGTGCCAGCAGACGGGGGGGGATAGCGGCCCGCCCGTCCGAGCAGTACTTC CASRRGGIAARPSEQYF TRBJ2-7 TRBD2 few TRBV28
TGTGCCAGCAACCGACTAGCGGAAGAGACCCAGTACTTC CASNRLAEETQYF TRBJ2-5 TRBD2 many TRBV7-2
TGCAGTGCTAGAGAGGCGGGCCCTCCCAGACAGCCCCAGCATTTT CSAREAGPPRQPQHF TRBJ1-5 . . TRBV20-1
TGTGCCAGCTGGGTGGGGTCTGGGTATGGTGAGCAGTTCTTC CASWVGSGYGEQFF TRBJ2-1 . . TRBV12-3/TRBV12-4
TGCAGTGCTAGAGATCTCCGGACAGGGAGATACGAGCAGTACTTC CSARDLRTGRYEQYF TRBJ2-7 TRBD1 once TRBV20-1
TGTGCCAGCAGTTATGTGGTTCGGGATGAGCAGTTCTTC CASSYVVRDEQFF TRBJ2-1 . many TRBV6-6
TGTGCCAGCAGTGAGCGGACTAGCGGGAGGGATGGCACCGGGGAGCTGTTTTTT CASSERTSGRDGTGELFF TRBJ2-2 TRBD2 many TRBV6-1
TGTGCCAGCAGCCCACAGGGGACTAGCGGGTACAATGAGCAGTTCTTC CASSPQGTSGYNEQFF TRBJ2-1 TRBD2 few TRBV7-2
TGTGCCAGTTCAGGGACCGTTAATTCACCCCTCCACTTT CASSGTVNSPLHF TRBJ1-6 . . TRBV28
TGCAGTGCTAGGGCGGCGGGAAGATTGAATGAGCAGTTCTTC CSARAAGRLNEQFF TRBJ2-1 . many TRBV20-1
TGTGCCAGCAGTTTATGGGACCCCAATGAGCAGTTCTTC CASSLWDPNEQFF TRBJ2-1 . . TRBV12-3/TRBV12-4
TGCAGCTCCCAGGGCGATACCAATGAGCAGTTCTTC CSSQGDTNEQFF TRBJ2-1 . . TRBV29-1
TGCAGCGTTGAAGATGGATGGGGAGCGGGGGGGGCCTACGAGCAGTACTTC CSVEDGWGAGGAYEQYF TRBJ2-7 TRBD2 . TRBV29-1
TGTGCCAGCAGCCAAGATATGGGAATCTTTGGCTACACCTTC CASSQDMGIFGYTF TRBJ1-2 . . TRBV4-2
TGTGCCAGCAGTTTAGCGACTGCCCAAGAGACCCAGTACTTC CASSLATAQETQYF TRBJ2-5 . . TRBV12-3/TRBV12-4
TGCGCCAGCAGCCCGGGGACTAGCGGGAGCGGGGAGGAGACCCAGTACTTC CASSPGTSGSGEETQYF TRBJ2-5 TRBD2 few TRBV5-1